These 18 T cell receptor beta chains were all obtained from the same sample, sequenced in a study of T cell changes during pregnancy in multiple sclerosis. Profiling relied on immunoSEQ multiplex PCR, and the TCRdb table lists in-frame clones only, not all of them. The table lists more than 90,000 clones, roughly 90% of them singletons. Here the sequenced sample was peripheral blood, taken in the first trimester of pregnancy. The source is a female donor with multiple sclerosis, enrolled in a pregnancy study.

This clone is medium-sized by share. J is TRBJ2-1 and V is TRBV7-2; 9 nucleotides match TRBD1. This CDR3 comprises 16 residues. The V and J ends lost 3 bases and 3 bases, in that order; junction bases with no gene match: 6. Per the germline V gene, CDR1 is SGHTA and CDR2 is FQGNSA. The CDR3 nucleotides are TGTGCCAGCAGCTTGCAACCGGGACAGGGCTACAATGAGCAGTTCTTC. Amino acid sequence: CASSLQPGQGYNEQFF.

The CDR3: CASSLGLAGYYEQYF. CDR3 in DNA: TGTGCCAGCAGCCTCGGACTAGCGGGATACTACGAGCAGTACTTC. The chain links TRBV7-7 to TRBJ2-7; 12 bases match TRBD2. There are 15 residues in the CDR3. The germline gives CDR1 SSHAT, CDR2 FNYEAQ (reference sequence). Trimming at V came to 5 bases and at J to 3 bases, leaving 5 bases not matched to a gene. Combining the CDR3 with reference TRBV7-7 and TRBJ2-7 gives the whole variable domain GAGVSQSPRYKVTKRGQDVTLRCDPISSHATLYWYQQALGQGPEFLTYFNYEAQPDKSGLPSDRFSAERPEGSISTLTIQRTEQRDSAMYRCASSLGLAGYYEQYFGPGTRLTVT.

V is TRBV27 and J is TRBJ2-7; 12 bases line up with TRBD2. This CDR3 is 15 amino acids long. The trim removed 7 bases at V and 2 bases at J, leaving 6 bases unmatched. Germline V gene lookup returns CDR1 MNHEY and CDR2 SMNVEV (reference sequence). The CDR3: CASKTGLAGPYEQYF. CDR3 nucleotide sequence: TGTGCCAGCAAAACCGGACTAGCGGGGCCCTACGAGCAGTACTTC.

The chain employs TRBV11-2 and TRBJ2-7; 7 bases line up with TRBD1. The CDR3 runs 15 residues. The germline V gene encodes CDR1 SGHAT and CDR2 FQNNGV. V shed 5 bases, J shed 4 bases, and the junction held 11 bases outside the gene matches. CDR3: CASSPIGTVSYEQYF. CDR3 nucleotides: TGTGCCAGCAGCCCAATTGGGACAGTTTCTTACGAGCAGTACTTC. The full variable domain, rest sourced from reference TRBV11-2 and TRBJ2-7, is EAGVAQSPRYKIIEKRQSVAFWCNPISGHATLYWYQQILGQGPKLLIQFQNNGVVDDSQLPKDRFSAERLKGVDSTLKIQPAKLEDSAVYLCASSPIGTVSYEQYFGPGTRLTVT.

CDR3 region: CASSPTGAEGSQPQHF. The CDR3 nucleotides are TGCGCCAGCAGCCCGACAGGGGCGGAGGGGAGTCAGCCCCAGCATTTT. The chain employs TRBV5-1 and TRBJ1-5; 8 bases align to TRBD1. Per germline, CDR1 SGHRS and CDR2 YFSETQ. The junction had 12 bases not matched to a gene; V was cut back by 4 bases and J by 6 bases. This CDR3 has 16 residues.

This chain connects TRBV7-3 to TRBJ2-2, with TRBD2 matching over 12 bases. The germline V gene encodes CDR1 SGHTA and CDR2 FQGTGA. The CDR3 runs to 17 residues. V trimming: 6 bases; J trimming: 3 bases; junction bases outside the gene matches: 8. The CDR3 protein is CASSYGLAGIDTGELFF. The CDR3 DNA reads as TGTGCCAGCAGTTATGGACTAGCGGGGATAGACACCGGGGAGCTGTTTTTT.

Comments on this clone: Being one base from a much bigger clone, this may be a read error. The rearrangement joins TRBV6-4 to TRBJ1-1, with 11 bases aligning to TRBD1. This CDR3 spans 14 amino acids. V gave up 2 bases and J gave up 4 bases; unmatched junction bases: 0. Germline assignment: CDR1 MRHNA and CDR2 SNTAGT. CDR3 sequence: CASSDGTGGTEAFF. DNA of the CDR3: TGTGCCAGCAGTGACGGGACAGGGGGCACTGAAGCTTTCTTT.

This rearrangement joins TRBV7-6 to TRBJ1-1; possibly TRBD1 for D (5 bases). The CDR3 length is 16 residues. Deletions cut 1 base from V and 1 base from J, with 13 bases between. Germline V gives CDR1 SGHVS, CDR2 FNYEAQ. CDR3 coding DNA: TGTGCCAGCAGCTTAGGTTCGAGTCAGGGGAACACTGAAGCTTTCTTT. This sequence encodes CASSLGSSQGNTEAFF. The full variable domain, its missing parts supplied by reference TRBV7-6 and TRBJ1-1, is GAGVSQSPRYKVTKRGQDVALRCDPISGHVSLYWYRQALGQGPEFLTYFNYEAQQDKSGLPNDRFSAERPEGSISTLTIQRTEQRDSAMYRCASSLGSSQGNTEAFFGQGTRLTVV.

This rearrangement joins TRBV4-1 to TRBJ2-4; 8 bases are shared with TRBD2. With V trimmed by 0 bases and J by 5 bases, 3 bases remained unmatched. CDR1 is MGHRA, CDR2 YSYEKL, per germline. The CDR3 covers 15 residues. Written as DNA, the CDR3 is TGCGCCAGCAGCCAAGATGGAGCGGGAGAAAACATTCAGTACTTC. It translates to CASSQDGAGENIQYF.

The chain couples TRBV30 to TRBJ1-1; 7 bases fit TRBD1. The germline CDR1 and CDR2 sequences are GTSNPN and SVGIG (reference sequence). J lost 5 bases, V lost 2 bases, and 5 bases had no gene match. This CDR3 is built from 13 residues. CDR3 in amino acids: CAWSRQGYTEAFF. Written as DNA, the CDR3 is TGTGCCTGGAGTCGACAGGGTTATACTGAAGCTTTCTTT.

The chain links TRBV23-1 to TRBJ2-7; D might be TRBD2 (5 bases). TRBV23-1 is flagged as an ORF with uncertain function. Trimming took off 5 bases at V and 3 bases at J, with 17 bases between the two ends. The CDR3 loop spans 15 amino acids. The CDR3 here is CASSAGGRRLYEQYF. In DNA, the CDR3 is TGCGCCAGCAGTGCTGGTGGACGGAGGCTCTACGAGCAGTACTTC.

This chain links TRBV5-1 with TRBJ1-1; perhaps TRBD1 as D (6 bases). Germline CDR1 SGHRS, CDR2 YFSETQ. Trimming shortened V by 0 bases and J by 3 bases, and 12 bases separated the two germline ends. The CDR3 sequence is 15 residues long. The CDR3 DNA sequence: TGCGCCAGCAGCTTGGAAGGGGGAGATTACACTGAAGCTTTCTTT. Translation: CASSLEGGDYTEAFF.

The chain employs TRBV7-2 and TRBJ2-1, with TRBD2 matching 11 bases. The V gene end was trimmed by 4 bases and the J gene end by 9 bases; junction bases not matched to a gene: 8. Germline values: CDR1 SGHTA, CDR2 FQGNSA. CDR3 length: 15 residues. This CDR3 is CASSWSSGRNIEQFF. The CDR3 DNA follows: TGTGCCAGCAGCTGGTCTAGCGGGAGGAACATTGAGCAGTTCTTC.

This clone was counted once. Written as DNA, the CDR3 is TGTGCCATCAGGCGGGGCGGCGGCACAGATACGCAGTATTTT. It specifies CAIRRGGGTDTQYF. The chain has TRBV10-3 and TRBJ2-3; D perhaps matches TRBD2 (6 bases). The CDR3 totals 14 residues. V was cut by 6 bases and J by 1 base, with 11 bases left in between. Germline assignment: CDR1 ENHRY and CDR2 SYGVKD.

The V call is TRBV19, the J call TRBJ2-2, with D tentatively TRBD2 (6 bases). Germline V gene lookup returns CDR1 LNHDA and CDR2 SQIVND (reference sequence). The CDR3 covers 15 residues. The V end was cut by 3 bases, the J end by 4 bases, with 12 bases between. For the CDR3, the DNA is TGTGCCAGTAGTATCGGCCTGGGGGGCACCGGGGAGCTGTTTTTT. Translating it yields CASSIGLGGTGELFF.

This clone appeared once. The CDR3 reads CASSVDRTYEKLFF. The CDR3 nucleotides read TGTGCCAGCAGCGTGGACAGGACCTATGAAAAACTGTTTTTT. The chain employs TRBV11-2 and TRBJ1-4, with 7 bases lining up with TRBD1. This CDR3 has 14 residues. V was clipped by 5 bases and J by 6 bases; unmatched bases: 6. CDR1 is SGHAT, CDR2 FQNNGV, per germline.

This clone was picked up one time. The CDR3 region is CASIRVGGSTDTQYF. For the CDR3, the DNA is TGTGCCAGCATCAGGGTTGGTGGAAGTACAGATACGCAGTATTTT. The chain links TRBV2 to TRBJ2-3, with D possibly being TRBD1 (5 bases). The CDR3 is made up of 15 amino acids. V lost 7 bases and J 3 bases, leaving 17 bases between the germline ends. Germline V gene data show CDR1 as SNHLY and CDR2 as FYNNEI. Full variable domain (rest looked up from reference TRBV2 and TRBJ2-3): EPEVTQTPSHQVTQMGQEVILRCVPISNHLYFYWYRQILGQKVEFLVSFYNNEISEKSEIFDDQFSVERPDGSNFTLKIRSTKLEDSAMYFCASIRVGGSTDTQYFGPGTRLTVL.

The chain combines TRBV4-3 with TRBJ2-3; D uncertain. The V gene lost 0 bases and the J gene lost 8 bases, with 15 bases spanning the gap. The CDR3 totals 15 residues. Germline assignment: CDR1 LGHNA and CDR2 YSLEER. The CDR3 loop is CASSQEGPVGATQYF. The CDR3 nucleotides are TGCGCCAGCAGCCAAGAAGGTCCGGTAGGAGCTACGCAGTATTTT.